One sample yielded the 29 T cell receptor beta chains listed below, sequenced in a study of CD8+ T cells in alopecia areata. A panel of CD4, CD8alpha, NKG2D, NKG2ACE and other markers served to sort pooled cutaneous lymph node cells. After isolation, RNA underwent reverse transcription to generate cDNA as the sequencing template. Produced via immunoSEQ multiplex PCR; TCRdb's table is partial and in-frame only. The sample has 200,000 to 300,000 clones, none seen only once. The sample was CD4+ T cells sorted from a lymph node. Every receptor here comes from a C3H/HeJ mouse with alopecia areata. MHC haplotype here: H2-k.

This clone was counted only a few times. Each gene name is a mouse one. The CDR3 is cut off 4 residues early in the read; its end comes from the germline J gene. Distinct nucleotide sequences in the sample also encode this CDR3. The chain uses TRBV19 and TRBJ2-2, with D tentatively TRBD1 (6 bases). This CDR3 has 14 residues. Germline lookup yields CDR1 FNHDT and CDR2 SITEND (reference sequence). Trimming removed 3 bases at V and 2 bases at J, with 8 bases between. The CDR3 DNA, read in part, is TGTGCCAGCAGTACCCAGGGGAACACCGGG. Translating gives CASSTQGNTG. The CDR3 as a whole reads CASSTQGNTGQLYF.

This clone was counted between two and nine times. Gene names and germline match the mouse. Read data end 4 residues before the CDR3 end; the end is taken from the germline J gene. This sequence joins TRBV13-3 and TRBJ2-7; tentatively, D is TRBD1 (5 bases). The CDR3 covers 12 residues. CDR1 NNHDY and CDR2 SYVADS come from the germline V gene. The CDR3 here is CASSDKTDEQYF. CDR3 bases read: TGTGCCAGCAGTGATAAGACAGAT.

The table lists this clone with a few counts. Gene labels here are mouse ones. CDR3 region: CASSDVRYAEQFF. The sequenced CDR3 bases are TGTGCCAGCAGTGATGTCAGGTATGCT. The V gene is TRBV13-3, the J gene TRBJ2-1; no clear D. The read ends 4 residues shy of where the CDR3 ends; the end is completed using the germline J gene. Trimming removed 0 bases from V and 4 bases from J, with 5 bases in between. This CDR3 comprises 13 residues. Germline V gene lookup returns CDR1 NNHDY and CDR2 SYVADS.

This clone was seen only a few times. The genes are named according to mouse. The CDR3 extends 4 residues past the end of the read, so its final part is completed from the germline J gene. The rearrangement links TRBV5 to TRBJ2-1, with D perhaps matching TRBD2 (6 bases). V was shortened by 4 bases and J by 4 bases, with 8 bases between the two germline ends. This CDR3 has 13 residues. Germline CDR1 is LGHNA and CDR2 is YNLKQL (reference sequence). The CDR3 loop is CASSPGLYAEQFF. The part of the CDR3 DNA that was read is TGTGCCAGCAGCCCCGGACTGTATGCT.

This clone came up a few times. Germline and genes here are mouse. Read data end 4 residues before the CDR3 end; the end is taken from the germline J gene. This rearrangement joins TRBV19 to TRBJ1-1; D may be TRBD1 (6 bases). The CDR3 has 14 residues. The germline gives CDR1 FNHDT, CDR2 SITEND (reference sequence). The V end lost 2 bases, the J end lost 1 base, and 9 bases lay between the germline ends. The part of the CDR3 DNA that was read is TGTGCCAGCAGTATTTGGGACAAAAACACA. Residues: CASSIWDKNT. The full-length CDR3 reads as CASSIWDKNTEVFF.

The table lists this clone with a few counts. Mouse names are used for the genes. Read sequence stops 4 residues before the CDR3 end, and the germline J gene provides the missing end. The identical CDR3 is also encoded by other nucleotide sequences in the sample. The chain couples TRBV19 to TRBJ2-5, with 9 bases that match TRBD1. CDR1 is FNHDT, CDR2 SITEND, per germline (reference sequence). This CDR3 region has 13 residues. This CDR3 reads CASSPGQGDTQYF. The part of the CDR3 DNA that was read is TGTGCCAGCAGTCCGGGACAGGGTGAC.

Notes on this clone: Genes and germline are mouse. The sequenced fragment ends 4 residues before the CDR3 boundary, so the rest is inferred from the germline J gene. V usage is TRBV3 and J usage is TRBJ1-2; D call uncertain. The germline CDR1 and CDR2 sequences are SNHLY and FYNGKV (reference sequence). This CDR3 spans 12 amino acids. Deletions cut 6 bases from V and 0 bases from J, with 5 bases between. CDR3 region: CASSQANSDYTF. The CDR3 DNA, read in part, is TGTGCCAGCAGTCAAGCAAACTCC.

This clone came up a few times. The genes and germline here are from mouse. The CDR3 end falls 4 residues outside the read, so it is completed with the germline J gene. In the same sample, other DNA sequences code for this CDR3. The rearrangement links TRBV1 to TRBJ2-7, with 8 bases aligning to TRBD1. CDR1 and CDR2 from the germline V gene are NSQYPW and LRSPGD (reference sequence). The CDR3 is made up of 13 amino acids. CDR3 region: CTCSAPGGDEQYF. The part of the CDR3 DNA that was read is TGCACCTGCAGTGCTCCAGGGGGCGAT.

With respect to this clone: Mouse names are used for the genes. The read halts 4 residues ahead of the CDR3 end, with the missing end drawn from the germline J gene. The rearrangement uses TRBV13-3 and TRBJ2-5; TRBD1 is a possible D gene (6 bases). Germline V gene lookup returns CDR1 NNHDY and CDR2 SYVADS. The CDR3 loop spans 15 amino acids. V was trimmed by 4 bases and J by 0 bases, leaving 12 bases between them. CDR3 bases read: TGTGCCAGCAGTCTGACAGGCATTAACCAAGAC. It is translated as CASSLTGINQD. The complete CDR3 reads CASSLTGINQDTQYF.

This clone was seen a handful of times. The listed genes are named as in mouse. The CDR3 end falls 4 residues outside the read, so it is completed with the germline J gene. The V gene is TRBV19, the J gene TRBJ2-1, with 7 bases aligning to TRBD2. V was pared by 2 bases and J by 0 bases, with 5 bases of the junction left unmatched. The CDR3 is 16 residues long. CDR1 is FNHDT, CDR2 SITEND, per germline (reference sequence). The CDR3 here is CASSIWGKNNYAEQFF. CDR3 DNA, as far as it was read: TGTGCCAGCAGTATCTGGGGGAAGAATAACTATGCT.

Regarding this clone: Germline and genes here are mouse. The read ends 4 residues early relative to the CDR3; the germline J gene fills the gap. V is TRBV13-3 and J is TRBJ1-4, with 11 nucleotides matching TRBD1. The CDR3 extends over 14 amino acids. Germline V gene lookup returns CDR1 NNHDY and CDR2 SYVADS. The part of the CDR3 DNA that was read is TGTGCCAGCATGGAGGGGACAGGGGGCGAA. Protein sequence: CASMEGTGGE. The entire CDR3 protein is CASMEGTGGERLFF.

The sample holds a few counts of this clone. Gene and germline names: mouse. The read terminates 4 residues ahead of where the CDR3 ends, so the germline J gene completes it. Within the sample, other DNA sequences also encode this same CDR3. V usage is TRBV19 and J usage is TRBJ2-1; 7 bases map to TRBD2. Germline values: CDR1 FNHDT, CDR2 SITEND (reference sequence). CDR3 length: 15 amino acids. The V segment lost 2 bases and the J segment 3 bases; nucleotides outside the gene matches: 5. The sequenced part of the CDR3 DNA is TGTGCCAGCAGTATTTGGGGGGAGGGCTATGCT. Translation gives CASSIWGEGYA. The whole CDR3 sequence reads CASSIWGEGYAEQFF.

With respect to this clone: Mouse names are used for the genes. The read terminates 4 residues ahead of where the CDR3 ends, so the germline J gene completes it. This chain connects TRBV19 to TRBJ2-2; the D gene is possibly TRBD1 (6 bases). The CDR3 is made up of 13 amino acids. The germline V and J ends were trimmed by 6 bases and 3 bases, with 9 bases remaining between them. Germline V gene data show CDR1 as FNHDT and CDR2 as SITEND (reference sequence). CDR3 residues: CASNRVDTGQLYF. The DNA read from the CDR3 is TGTGCCAGCAACAGGGTGGACACCGGG.

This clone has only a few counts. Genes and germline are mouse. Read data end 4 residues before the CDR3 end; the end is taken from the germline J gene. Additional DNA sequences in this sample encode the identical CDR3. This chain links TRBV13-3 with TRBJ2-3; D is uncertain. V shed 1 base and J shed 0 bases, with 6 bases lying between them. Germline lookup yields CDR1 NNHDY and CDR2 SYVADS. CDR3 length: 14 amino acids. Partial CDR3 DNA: TGTGCCAGCAGTGATCACAGTAGTGCAGAA. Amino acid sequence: CASSDHSSAE. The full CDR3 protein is CASSDHSSAETLYF.

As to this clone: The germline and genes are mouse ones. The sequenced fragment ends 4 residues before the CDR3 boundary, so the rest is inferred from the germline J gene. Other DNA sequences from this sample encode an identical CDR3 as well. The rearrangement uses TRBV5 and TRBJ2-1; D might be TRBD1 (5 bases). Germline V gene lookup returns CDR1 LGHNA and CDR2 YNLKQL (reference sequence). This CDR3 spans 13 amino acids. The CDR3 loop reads CASSHQGRAEQFF. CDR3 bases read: TGTGCCAGCAGCCACCAGGGTCGCGCT.

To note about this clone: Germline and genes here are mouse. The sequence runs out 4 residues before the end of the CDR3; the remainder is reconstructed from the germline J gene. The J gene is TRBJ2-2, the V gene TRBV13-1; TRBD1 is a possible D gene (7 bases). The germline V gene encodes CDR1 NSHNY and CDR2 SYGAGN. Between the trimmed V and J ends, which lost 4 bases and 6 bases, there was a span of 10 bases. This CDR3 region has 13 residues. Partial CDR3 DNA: TGTGCCAGCAGTCCCAGGGGGGCCGGG. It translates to CASSPRGAG. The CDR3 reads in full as CASSPRGAGQLYF.

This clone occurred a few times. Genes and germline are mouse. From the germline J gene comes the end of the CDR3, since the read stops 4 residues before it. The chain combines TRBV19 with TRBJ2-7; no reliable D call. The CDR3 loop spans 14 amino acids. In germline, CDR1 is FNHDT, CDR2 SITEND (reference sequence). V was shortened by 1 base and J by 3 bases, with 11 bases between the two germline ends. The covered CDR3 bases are TGTGCCAGCAGTATAAAACAGCGGATCTAT. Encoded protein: CASSIKQRIY. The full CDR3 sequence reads CASSIKQRIYEQYF.

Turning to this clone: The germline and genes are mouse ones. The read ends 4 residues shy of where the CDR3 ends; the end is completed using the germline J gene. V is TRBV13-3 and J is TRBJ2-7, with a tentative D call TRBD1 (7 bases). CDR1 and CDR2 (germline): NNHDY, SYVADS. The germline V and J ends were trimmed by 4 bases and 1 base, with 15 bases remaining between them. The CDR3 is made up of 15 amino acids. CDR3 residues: CASSPPRGESYEQYF. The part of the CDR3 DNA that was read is TGTGCCAGCAGTCCCCCCAGGGGGGAGTCCTAT.

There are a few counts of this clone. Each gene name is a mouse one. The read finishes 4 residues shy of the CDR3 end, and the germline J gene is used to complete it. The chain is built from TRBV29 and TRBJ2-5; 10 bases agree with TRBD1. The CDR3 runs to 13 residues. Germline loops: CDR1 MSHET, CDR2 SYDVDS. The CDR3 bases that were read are TGTGCTAGGCCGGGACAGGGGTGGGAC. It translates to CARPGQGWD. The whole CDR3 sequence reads CARPGQGWDTQYF. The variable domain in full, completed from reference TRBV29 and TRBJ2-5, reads DMKVTQMPRYLIKRMGENVLLECGQDMSHETMYWYRQDPGLGLQLIYISYDVDSNSEGDIPKGYRVSRKKREHFSLILDSAKTNQTSVYFCARPGQGWDTQYFGPGTRLLVL.

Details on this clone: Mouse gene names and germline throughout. CDR3 residues: CASSPRDRGEDTEVFF. The covered CDR3 bases are TGTGCCAGCAGCCCCCGGGACAGGGGGGAGGACACA. The V and J genes are TRBV5 and TRBJ1-1, with TRBD1 matching over 11 bases. The observed sequence ends 4 residues before the CDR3 terminus, with the missing tail filled in from the germline J gene. The germline V gene encodes CDR1 LGHNA and CDR2 YNLKQL (reference sequence). This CDR3 is 16 amino acids long. J gave up 3 bases and V 4 bases, and 7 bases lay outside the gene matches.

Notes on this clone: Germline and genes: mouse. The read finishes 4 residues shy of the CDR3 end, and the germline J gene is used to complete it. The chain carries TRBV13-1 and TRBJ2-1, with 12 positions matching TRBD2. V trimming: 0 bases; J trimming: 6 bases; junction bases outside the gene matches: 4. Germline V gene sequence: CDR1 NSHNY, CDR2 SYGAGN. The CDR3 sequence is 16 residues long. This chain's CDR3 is CASSDAGTGGIAEQFF. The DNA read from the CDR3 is TGTGCCAGCAGTGATGCCGGGACTGGGGGGATTGCT.

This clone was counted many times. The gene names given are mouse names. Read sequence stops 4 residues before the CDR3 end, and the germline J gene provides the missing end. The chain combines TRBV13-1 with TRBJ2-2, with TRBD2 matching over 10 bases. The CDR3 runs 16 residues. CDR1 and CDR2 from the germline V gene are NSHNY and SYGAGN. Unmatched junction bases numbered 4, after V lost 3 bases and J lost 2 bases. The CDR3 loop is CASSGPGLGNTGQLYF. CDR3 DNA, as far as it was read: TGTGCCAGCAGTGGGCCGGGACTGGGGAACACCGGG.

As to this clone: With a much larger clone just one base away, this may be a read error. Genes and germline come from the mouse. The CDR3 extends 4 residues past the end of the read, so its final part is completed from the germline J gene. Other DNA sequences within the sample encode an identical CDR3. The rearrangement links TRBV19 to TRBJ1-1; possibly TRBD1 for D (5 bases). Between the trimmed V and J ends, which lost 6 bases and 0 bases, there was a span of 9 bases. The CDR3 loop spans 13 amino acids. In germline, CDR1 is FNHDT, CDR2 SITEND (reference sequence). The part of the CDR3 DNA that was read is TGTGCCAGCACCCCGGGACAGAACACA. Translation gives CASTPGQNT. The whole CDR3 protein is CASTPGQNTEVFF.

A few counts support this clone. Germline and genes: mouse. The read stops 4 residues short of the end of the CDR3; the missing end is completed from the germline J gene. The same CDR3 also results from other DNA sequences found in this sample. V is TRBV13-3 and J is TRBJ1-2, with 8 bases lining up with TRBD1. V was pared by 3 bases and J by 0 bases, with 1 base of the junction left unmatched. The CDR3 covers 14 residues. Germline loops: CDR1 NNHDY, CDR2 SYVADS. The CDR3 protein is CASSADRANSDYTF. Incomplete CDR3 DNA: TGTGCCAGCAGTGCGGACAGGGCAAACTCC.

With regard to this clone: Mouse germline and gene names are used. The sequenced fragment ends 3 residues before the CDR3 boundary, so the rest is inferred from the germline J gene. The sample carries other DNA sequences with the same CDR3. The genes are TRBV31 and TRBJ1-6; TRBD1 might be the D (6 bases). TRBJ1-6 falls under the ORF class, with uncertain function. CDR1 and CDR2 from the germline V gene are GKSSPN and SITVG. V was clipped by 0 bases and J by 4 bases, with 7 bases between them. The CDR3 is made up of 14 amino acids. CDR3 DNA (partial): TGTGCCTGGAGTCTGGGACAATATAATTCGCCC. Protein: CAWSLGQYNSP. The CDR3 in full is CAWSLGQYNSPLYF.

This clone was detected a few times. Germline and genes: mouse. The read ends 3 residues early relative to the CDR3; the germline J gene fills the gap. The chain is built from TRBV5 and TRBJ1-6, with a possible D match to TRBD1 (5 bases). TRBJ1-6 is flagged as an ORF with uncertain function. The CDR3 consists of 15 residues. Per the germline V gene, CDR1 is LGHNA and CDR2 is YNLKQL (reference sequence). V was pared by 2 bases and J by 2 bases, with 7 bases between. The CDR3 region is CASSQTGTYNSPLYF. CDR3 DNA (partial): TGTGCCAGCAGCCAAACAGGTACCTATAATTCGCCC.

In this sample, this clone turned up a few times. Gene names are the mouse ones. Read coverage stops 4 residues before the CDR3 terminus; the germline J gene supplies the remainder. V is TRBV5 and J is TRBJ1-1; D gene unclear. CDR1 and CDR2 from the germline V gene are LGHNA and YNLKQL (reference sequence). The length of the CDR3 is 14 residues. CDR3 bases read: TGTGCCAGCAGCCAAGGACAAACCAGCGCA. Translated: CASSQGQTSA. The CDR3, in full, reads CASSQGQTSAEVFF.

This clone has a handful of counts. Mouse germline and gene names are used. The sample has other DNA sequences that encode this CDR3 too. The part of the CDR3 DNA that was read is TGTGCCAGCAGTATAGGCAGGGTCCAAGAC. It encodes CASSIGRVQD. The complete CDR3 sequence is CASSIGRVQDTQYF. The V gene is TRBV19, the J gene TRBJ2-5, with a weak D call TRBD1 (5 bases). The read comes to an end 4 residues before the CDR3 does, leaving the germline J gene to fill in the end. Between the trimmed V and J ends, which lost 0 bases and 2 bases, there was a span of 7 bases. The CDR3 covers 14 residues. The V gene's germline CDR1 is FNHDT and CDR2 SITEND (reference sequence).

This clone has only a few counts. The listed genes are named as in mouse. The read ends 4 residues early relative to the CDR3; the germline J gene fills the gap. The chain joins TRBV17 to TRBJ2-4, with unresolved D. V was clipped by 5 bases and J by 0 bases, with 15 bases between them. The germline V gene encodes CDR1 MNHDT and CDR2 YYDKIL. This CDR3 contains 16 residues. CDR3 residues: CASSPLHRASQNTLYF. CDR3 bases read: TGTGCTAGCAGTCCCCTACACAGAGCTAGTCAAAAC.